The subject of this entry is one T cell receptor beta chain. Its specific antigen is unknown. No much larger clonotype is one base removed from it; base qualities were not supplied. CDR3 length: 12 amino acids, cysteine to phenylalanine. CDR3 DNA is the only sequence kept; it has 36 bases, read in frame from the first base. V is reduced by 4 bases and J by 4 bases, leaving a spacing of 7 bases between them. From the germline V gene (reference sequence), CDR1 is GTSNPN and CDR2 is SVGIG. RNA was extracted using the RNeasy kit, and roughly 0.45 to 1 microgram was reverse transcribed with random hexamers. TCR beta CDR3 regions were amplified with the immunoSEQ multiplex PCR assay covering 54 Vbeta and 13 Jbeta segments. PCR amplification bias was corrected by using a synthetic template baseline for primer optimization and computational correction. On the authors' methods: Reads were annotated to V, D and J genes per IMGT and analyzed with immunoSEQ Analyzer, keeping only productive sequences. Clonality was computed as one minus Shannon entropy normalized by log2 of the number of productive unique sequences. For each patient and control, public and private clones were evaluated among the 100 most prevalent clones. Clones were defined as Susac-specific if absent from the healthy and MS cohorts, from roughly 1,100 published viral clones and from other ImmuneACCESS disease sequences. The public reads were reanalyzed by TCRdb: fastp trimming at Q25, MiXCR alignment, in-frame beta chains only. Rows matching on CDR3 protein sequence are summarized as one entry with the most common DNA and genes. TCRdb assigned the V and J calls; the authors' analysis was not used. For this sample there are under 200,000 distinct CDR3 sequences; over 85% appear just once. The ten top clones hold over 0.12% of the sample.

This sample was taken from a study of CD8 T cells in Susac syndrome (dated by TCRdb to the late 2010s). At the level of the whole study: Repertoire sequencing was used to test whether CD8+ T cell activation and differentiation in Susac syndrome was antigen driven.

Peripheral blood CD8+ and CD4+ T cells from healthy donors, Susac syndrome patients and multiple sclerosis patients were profiled by high-throughput TCR beta sequencing. Healthy donors were included as age- and sex-matched controls. CD8+ TEMRA cells were enriched by FACS, while bulk CD8+ and CD4+ T cells were purified by magnetic negative isolation. Blood was collected in EDTA tubes and processed within 24 hours, with PBMCs isolated through density gradient centrifugation. PBMCs intended for TCR sequencing were cryopreserved in liquid nitrogen and were subsequently thawed in a 37 degrees C water bath. The sorted or isolated CD4+, CD8+ and CD8+ TEMRA cells had a purity of 90% or higher. Summary of the overall study and its limitations: The study acknowledged that relatively few individuals were included in the TCR sequencing and HLA analysis.

The source is a human donor in good health. The V and J segments used are TRBV30 and TRBJ2-2, and possibly TRBD2, on 5 matching bases. Sequencing was performed on CD4+ T cells from PBMCs. The DNA sequence is given as TGTGCCTGGACGGACTCCACCGGGGAGCTGTTTTTT. Its translation is CAWTDSTGELFF. Outside the CDR3, residues come from the reference TRBV30 and TRBJ2-2 proteins, so the full variable domain is: SQTIHQWPATLVQPVGSPLSLECTVEGTSNPNLYWYRQAAGRGLQLLFYSVGIGQISSEVPQNLSASRPQDRQFILSSKKLLLSDSGFYLCAWTDSTGELFFGEGSRLTVL.